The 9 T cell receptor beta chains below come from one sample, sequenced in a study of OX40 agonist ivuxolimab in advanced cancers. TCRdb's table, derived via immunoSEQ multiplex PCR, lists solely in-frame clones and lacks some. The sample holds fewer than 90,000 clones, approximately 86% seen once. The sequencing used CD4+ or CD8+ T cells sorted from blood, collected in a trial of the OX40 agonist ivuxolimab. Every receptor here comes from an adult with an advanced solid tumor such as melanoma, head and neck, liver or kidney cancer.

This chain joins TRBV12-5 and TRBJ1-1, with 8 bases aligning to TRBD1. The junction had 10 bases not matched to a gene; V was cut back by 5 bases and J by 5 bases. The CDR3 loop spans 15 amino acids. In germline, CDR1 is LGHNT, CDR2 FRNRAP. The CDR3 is CASGHPQGAQTEAFF. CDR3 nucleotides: TGTGCTAGTGGTCACCCCCAGGGGGCGCAAACTGAAGCTTTCTTT.

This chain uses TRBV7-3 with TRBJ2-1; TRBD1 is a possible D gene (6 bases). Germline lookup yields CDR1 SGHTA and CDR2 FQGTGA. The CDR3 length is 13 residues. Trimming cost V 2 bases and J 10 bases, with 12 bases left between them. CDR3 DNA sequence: TGTGCCAGCAGCTTAGGGACACAGACGGAGCAGTTCTTC. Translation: CASSLGTQTEQFF.

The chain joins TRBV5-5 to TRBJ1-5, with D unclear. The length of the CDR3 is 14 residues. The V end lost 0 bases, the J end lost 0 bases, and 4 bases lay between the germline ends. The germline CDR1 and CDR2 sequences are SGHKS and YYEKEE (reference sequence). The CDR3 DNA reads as TGTGCCAGCAGCTTGGCTGTTAGCAATCAGCCCCAGCATTTT. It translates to CASSLAVSNQPQHF.

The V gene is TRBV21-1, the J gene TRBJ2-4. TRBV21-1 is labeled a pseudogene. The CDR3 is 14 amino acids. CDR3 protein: CASSKGLAKNIQYF. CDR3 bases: TGTGCCAGCAGCAAGGGTCTAGCCAAAAACATTCAGTACTTC.

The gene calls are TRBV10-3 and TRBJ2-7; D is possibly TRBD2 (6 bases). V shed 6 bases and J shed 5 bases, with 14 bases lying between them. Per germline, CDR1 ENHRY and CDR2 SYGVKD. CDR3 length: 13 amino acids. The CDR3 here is CAISGTLEHEQYF. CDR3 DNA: TGTGCCATCAGCGGGACTCTCGAACACGAGCAGTACTTC.

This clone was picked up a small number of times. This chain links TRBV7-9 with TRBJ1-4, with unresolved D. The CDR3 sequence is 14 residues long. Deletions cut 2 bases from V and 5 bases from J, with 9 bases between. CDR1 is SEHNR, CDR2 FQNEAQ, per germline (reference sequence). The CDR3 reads CASSLMAGNEKLFF. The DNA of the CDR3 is TGTGCCAGCAGCTTAATGGCGGGGAATGAAAAACTGTTTTTT.

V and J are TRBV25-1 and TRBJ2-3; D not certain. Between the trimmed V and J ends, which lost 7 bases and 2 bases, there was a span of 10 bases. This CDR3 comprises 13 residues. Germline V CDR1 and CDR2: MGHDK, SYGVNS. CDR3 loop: CASMTQVTDTQYF. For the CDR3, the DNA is TGTGCCAGCATGACTCAAGTCACAGATACGCAGTATTTT.

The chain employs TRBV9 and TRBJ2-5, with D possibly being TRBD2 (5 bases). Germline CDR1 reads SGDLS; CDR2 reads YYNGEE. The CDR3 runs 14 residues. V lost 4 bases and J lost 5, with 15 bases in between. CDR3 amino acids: CASSPGLLGETQYF. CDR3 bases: TGTGCCAGCAGCCCCGGACTGTTGGGGGAGACCCAGTACTTC. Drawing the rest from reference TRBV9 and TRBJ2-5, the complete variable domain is DSGVTQTPKHLITATGQRVTLRCSPRSGDLSVYWYQQSLDQGLQFLIQYYNGEERAKGNILERFSAQQFPDLHSELNLSSLELGDSALYFCASSPGLLGETQYFGPGTRLLVL.

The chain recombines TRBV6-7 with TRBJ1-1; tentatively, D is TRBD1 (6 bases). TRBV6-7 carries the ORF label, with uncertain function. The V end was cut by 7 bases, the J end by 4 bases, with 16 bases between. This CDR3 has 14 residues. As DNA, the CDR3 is TGTGCCAGCAACCAGTACGGGGGCGGCACTGAAGCTTTCTTT. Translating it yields CASNQYGGGTEAFF.